Listed below are T cell receptor beta chains from one sample, sequenced in a study of control samples from healthy donors and cancer patients. Sequenced by immunoSEQ multiplex PCR; TCRdb stores in-frame clones only, minus some. The sample records around 100,000 clones, approximately 84% being singletons. The specimen sequenced was blood. The receptors derive from a woman in her forties or fifties in good health. The CDR3 runs from the conserved cysteine through the conserved F or W. D genes are given only for firm matches. Rows give clone size only sometimes, using once, few, many, or a class for an expanded clone.

>TRBJ2-3|TRBD2|.|TRBV7-7
TGTGCCAGCAGCTTAGTAGCGGGAGGGCCAGCAGATACGCAGTATTTT
CASSLVAGGPADTQYF
>TRBJ1-1|.|.|TRBV27
TGTGCCAGCAGACCTGGGTTCATGAACACTGAAGCTTTCTTT
CASRPGFMNTEAFF
>TRBJ1-5|.|.|TRBV5-3
TGTGCCGGGACTGAAAGGATGAAGCCCCAGCATTTT
CAGTERMKPQHF
>TRBJ2-6|.|few|TRBV29-1
TGCAGCGTTGGGGGACATTCTGGGGCCAACGTCCTGACTTTC
CSVGGHSGANVLTF
>TRBJ1-2|.|.|TRBV10-3
TGTGCCATCAGTGAGTCGAGCTATGGCTACACCTTC
CAISESSYGYTF
>TRBJ1-6|TRBD1|.|TRBV6-5
TGTGCCAGCAGTTACGGAGGGGGCATGTATTCACCCCTCCACTTT
CASSYGGGMYSPLHF
>TRBJ1-1|.|.|TRBV20-1
TGCAGTGCCAATTTTAACACTGAAGCTTTCTTT
CSANFNTEAFF
>TRBJ1-2|.|.|TRBV13
TGTGCCAGCAGCTTATCGGCCTGGGCAGGCCTTTATGGCTACACCTTC
CASSLSAWAGLYGYTF
>TRBJ2-1|.|.|TRBV11-2
TGTGCCAGCGGAAACGTTGGGTACAGTGAGCAGTTCTTC
CASGNVGYSEQFF
>TRBJ2-7|.|.|TRBV4-2
TGTGCCAGCAGCTCCAAAACTGGATACGAGCAGTACTTC
CASSSKTGYEQYF
>TRBJ2-4|.|.|TRBV6-2/TRBV6-3
TGTGCCAGCAGTCGGGACGCCCGGATCCTAGCCAAAAACATTCAGTACTTC
CASSRDARILAKNIQYF
>TRBJ1-1|.|.|TRBV7-9
TGTGCCAGCCACGACCAGAATTTGAACACTGAAGCTTTCTTT
CASHDQNLNTEAFF
>TRBJ2-3|.|.|TRBV19
TGTGCCAGTAGATGGGGAGGAGGTAGCAGTACAGATACGCAGTATTTT
CASRWGGGSSTDTQYF
>TRBJ2-3|.|.|TRBV4-1
TGCGCCAGCAGCCAAGTGGGGGGCAGTAACCCAGATACGCAGTATTTT
CASSQVGGSNPDTQYF
>TRBJ1-1|.|.|TRBV11-1
TGTGCCAGCAGCTTAGGTTCGGCCTCTGAAGCTTTCTTT
CASSLGSASEAFF
>TRBJ2-5|.|.|TRBV4-1
TGCGCCAGCAGCCAAGGAGGACAACAAGAGACCCAGTACTTC
CASSQGGQQETQYF
>TRBJ1-3|TRBD1|.|TRBV5-1
TGCGCCAGCAGCGAGGGACAGCCCTCTGGAAACACCATATATTTT
CASSEGQPSGNTIYF
>TRBJ2-7|.|.|TRBV10-3
TGTGCCATCAGTACGACTTCCTCCGAGCAGTACTTC
CAISTTSSEQYF
>TRBJ1-2|.|.|TRBV10-3
TGTGCCATCAGTGAGCCCGACACTCGGCGGTATGGCTACACCTTC
CAISEPDTRRYGYTF
>TRBJ1-4|.|.|TRBV3-1/TRBV3-2
TGTGCCAGCAGCCCAAGAAGGACTAATGAAAAACTGTTTTTT
CASSPRRTNEKLFF
>TRBJ1-1|.|.|TRBV18
TGTGCCAGCTCCTCATGGAGGGGTGGGACTGAAGCTTTCTTT
CASSSWRGGTEAFF
>TRBJ2-4|.|.|TRBV25-1
TGTGCCAGCAGTGAATCAACCGACCTGGGGGGAAACATTCAGTACTTC
CASSESTDLGGNIQYF
>TRBJ1-1|TRBD1|.|TRBV12-3/TRBV12-4
TGTGCCAGCAGTTTTCGACAGGGCACTGAAGCTTTCTTT
CASSFRQGTEAFF
>TRBJ2-4|.|.|TRBV20-1
TGCAGTGCTAGTCTGAGTCCTCTAGGTGGCAAAAACATTCAGTACTTC
CSASLSPLGGKNIQYF
>TRBJ1-2|TRBD1|.|TRBV3-1/TRBV3-2
TGTGCCAGCAGCCAGTCCGGGGACAGGAAGTATGATGTTGGCTACACCTTC
CASSQSGDRKYDVGYTF
>TRBJ2-3|TRBD2|.|TRBV25-1
TGTGCCAGCACCAGCGGGATGTTGGATACGCAGTATTTT
CASTSGMLDTQYF
>TRBJ2-3|TRBD2|.|TRBV7-8
TGTGCCAGCAGCTCGACCGCTAGCGGGGGTTTCACAGATACGCAGTATTTT
CASSSTASGGFTDTQYF
>TRBJ1-2|.|.|TRBV5-1
TGCGCCAGCAGGACTGGGGGCGCCTATGGCTACACCTTC
CASRTGGAYGYTF
>TRBJ1-6|.|.|TRBV12-3/TRBV12-4
TGTGCCAGCAGTCGGGTGGGAAATTCACCCCTCCACTTT
CASSRVGNSPLHF
>TRBJ1-4|TRBD1|many|TRBV27
TGTGCCAGCAGCCGGACAGGGAACTTCGGAAAACTGTTTTTT
CASSRTGNFGKLFF
>TRBJ2-1|.|.|TRBV5-8
TGTGCCAGCACCTTGACTAGACTCAATGAGCAGTTCTTC
CASTLTRLNEQFF
>TRBJ1-5|TRBD1|.|TRBV7-2
TGTGCCAGCAGCTTAGGGGGACAGGGGATTCGTAGCAATCAGCCCCAGCATTTT
CASSLGGQGIRSNQPQHF
>TRBJ1-2|TRBD1|.|TRBV5-1
TGCGCCAGCAGCACCGGACAGGGAAGTGGCTACACCTTC
CASSTGQGSGYTF
>TRBJ2-5|.|few|TRBV15
TGTGCCACCAGCAGAGGAGGGAACCAAGAGACCCAGTACTTC
CATSRGGNQETQYF
>TRBJ1-5|.|.|TRBV7-2
TGTGCGGTCGGGGACAGCAATCAGCCCCAGCATTTT
CAVGDSNQPQHF
>TRBJ2-6|TRBD1|few|TRBV3-1/TRBV3-2
TGTGCCAGCAGCCAAGCTGGGTCGGATAGGGGGCAAAGGGCCAACGTCCTGACTTTC
CASSQAGSDRGQRANVLTF
>TRBJ2-1|.|once|TRBV7-9
TGTGCCAGCAGCCCCGTTTCTAGTTACAATGAGCAGTTCTTC
CASSPVSSYNEQFF
>TRBJ2-1|.|.|TRBV9
TGTGCCAGCAGCGAGGAGTGGTTCGGTGAGCAGTTCTTC
CASSEEWFGEQFF
>TRBJ1-4|.|.|TRBV5-1
TGCGCCAGCAGCTTGAGAGGCGGATGGCTTAATGAAAAACTGTTTTTT
CASSLRGGWLNEKLFF
>TRBJ2-5|.|few|TRBV2
TGTGCCAGCAGTAGGGATTTACAAGAGACCCAGTACTTC
CASSRDLQETQYF
>TRBJ2-2|.|.|TRBV7-7
TGTGCCAGCAGCTTAGACAGTTCTAGTCGGACCGGGGAGCTGTTTTTT
CASSLDSSSRTGELFF
>TRBJ2-1|.|.|TRBV6-2/TRBV6-3
TGTGCCAGCAGCCCCCTAGGGTTCAATGAGCAGTTCTTC
CASSPLGFNEQFF
>TRBJ1-2|TRBD1|.|TRBV6-5
TGTGCCAGCAGTTACAGACAGGGCTATGGCTACACCTTC
CASSYRQGYGYTF
>TRBJ1-2|.|.|TRBV9
TGTGCCAGCAGCGTAGACTGGGGGGGTGGCTACACCTTC
CASSVDWGGGYTF
>TRBJ2-2|TRBD2|.|TRBV15
TGTGCCACCAGCAGAGTGGGACTAGCGGGAGGAGTAACCGGGGAGCTGTTTTTT
CATSRVGLAGGVTGELFF
>TRBJ1-5|TRBD1|.|TRBV7-9
TGTGCCAGCAGTCCAGGGGGCATAAGGCAGCCCCAGCATTTT
CASSPGGIRQPQHF
>TRBJ2-1|.|few|TRBV20-1
TGCAGTACCAGGGCCCACAATGAGCAGTTCTTC
CSTRAHNEQFF
>TRBJ2-1|TRBD2|once|TRBV11-1
TGTGCCAGCAGCATGGGACTAGCTCTCTCCTACAATGAGCAGTTCTTC
CASSMGLALSYNEQFF
>TRBJ1-1|.|.|TRBV6-5
TGTGCCAGCAGTAGACAGAACACTGAAGCTTTCTTT
CASSRQNTEAFF
>TRBJ2-5|.|.|TRBV29-1
TGCAGCGTTGGGTCAGCCCAAGAGACCCAGTACTTC
CSVGSAQETQYF
>TRBJ2-3|.|.|TRBV5-1
TGCGCCAGCAGCTTGGGGCCGGCAGATACGCAGTATTTT
CASSLGPADTQYF
>TRBJ2-7|.|.|TRBV6-5
TGTGCCAGCACTCCGACTAGCTACGAGCAGTACTTC
CASTPTSYEQYF
>TRBJ2-5|.|.|TRBV30
TGTGCCTGGAGTGTTTTTACATTGAGTGGGCTGGGAGAGACCCAGTACTTC
CAWSVFTLSGLGETQYF
>TRBJ1-1|.|.|TRBV5-4
TGTGCCAGCAGCTCTCGGACTGAGAACACTGAAGCTTTCTTT
CASSSRTENTEAFF
>TRBJ1-5|TRBD1|.|TRBV7-8
TGTGCCAGCAGCCACCGGGACAGTGAACCGCCCCAGCATTTT
CASSHRDSEPPQHF
>TRBJ1-2|TRBD1|few|TRBV6-1
TGTGCCAGCAGTGAAGTTTTAATAGGGGGCGTCGGTGGCTACACCTTC
CASSEVLIGGVGGYTF
>TRBJ1-1|.|.|TRBV12-3/TRBV12-4
TGTGCCAGCAACACAGGGCCCGCCGCTGAAGCTTTCTTT
CASNTGPAAEAFF